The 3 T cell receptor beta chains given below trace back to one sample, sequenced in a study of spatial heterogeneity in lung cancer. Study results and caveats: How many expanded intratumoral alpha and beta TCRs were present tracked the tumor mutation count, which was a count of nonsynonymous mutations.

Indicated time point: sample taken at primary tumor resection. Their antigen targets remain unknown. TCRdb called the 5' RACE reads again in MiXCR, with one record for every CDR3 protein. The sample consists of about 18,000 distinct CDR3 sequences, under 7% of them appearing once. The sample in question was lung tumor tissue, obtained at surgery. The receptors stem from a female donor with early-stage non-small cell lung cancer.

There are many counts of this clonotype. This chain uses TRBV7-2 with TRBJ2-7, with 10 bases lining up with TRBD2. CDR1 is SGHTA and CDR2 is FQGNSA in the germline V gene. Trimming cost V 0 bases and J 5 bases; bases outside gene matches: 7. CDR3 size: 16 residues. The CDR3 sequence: CASSLAILAGYDEQYF. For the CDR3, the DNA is TGTGCCAGCAGCTTAGCTATACTAGCGGGATACGACGAGCAGTACTTC.

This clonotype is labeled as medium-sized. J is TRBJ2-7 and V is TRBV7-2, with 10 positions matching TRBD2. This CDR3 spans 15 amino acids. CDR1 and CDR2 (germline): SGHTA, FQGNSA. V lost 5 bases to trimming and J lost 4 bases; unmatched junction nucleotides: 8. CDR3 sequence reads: CASSIQREGRYEQYF. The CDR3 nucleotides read TGTGCCAGCAGCATTCAGCGGGAGGGCCGGTACGAGCAGTACTTC.

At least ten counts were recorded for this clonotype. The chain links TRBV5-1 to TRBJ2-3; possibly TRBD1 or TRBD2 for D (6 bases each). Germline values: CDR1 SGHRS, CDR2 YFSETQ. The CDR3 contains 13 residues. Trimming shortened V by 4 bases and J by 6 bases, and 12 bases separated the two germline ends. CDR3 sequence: CASSQGRTDTQYF. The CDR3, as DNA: TGCGCCAGCAGCCAGGGGAGGACGGATACGCAGTATTTT.